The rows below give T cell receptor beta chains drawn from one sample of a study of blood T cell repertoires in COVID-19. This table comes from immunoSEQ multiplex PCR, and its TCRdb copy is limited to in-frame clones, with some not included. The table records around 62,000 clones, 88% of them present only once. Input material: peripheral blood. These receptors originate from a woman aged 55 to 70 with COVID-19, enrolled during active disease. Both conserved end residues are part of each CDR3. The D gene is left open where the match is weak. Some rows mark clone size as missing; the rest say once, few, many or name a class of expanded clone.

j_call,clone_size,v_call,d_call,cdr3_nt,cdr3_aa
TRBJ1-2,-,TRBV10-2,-,TGCGCCAGCAGTGAGTCCCAGGGACACCCCAGCTATGGCTACACCTTC,CASSESQGHPSYGYTF
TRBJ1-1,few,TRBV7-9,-,TGTGCCAGCAGCTCTAACCTGAACACTGAAGCTTTCTTT,CASSSNLNTEAFF
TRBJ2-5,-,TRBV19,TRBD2,TGTGCCAGTTCGAAGGGACTAGCTGGGGAGACCCAGTACTTC,CASSKGLAGETQYF
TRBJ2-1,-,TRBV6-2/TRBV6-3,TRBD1,TGTGCCAGCAGTTCAGGACAGGGGGTCGACAATGAGCAGTTCTTC,CASSSGQGVDNEQFF
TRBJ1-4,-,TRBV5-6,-,TGTGCCAGCAGCCCCATGACAGATCCTTATGAAAAACTGTTTTTT,CASSPMTDPYEKLFF
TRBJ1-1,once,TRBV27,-,TGTGCCAGCAGTTTATCACCGGGGAGGACTGAAGCTTTCTTT,CASSLSPGRTEAFF
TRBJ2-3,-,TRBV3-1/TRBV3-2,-,TGTGCCAGCAGCCCTGTGGAGGGGCATACGCAGTATTTT,CASSPVEGHTQYF
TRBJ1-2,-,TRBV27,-,TGTGCCAGCAGTTCAGGCTCCTATGGCTACACCTTC,CASSSGSYGYTF
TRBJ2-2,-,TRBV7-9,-,TGTGCCAGGTCGGCCGGGGAGCTGTTTTTT,CARSAGELFF
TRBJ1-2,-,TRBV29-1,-,TGCAGCGTCGAAGAGGTTCAGGGGCGAAGCTATGGCTACACCTTC,CSVEEVQGRSYGYTF
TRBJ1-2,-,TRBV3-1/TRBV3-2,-,TGTGCCAGCAGCCGGACAGACTATGGCTACACCTTC,CASSRTDYGYTF
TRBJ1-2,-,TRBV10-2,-,TGCGCCAGCAGGTCTCAGAACTATGGCTACACCTTC,CASRSQNYGYTF
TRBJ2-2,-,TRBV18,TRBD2,TGTGCCAGCTCACCACCGGCGAGCGGGGGGTTCACCGGGGAGCTGTTTTTT,CASSPPASGGFTGELFF
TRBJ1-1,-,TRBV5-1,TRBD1,TGCGCCAGCAGACCAAGTCAGGGGGGAACTGAAGCTTTCTTT,CASRPSQGGTEAFF
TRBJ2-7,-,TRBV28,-,TGTGCCAGCAGTTTGGCAGGGCCCTACGAGCAGTACTTC,CASSLAGPYEQYF
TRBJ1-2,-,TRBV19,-,TGTGCCAGTAGTGCCTACAGGGCTGGCTACACCTTC,CASSAYRAGYTF
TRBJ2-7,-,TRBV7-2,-,TGTGCCAGCCGCGAGGCGAGCTCCTACGAGCAGTACTTC,CASREASSYEQYF
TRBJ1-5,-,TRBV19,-,TGTGCCAGTACCTCGCCAGGGTTCGGCAATCAGCCCCAGCATTTT,CASTSPGFGNQPQHF
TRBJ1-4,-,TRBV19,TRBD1,TGTGCCAGTAGTATGCCGGGACAGGGGGTACGGAATGAAAAACTGTTTTTT,CASSMPGQGVRNEKLFF